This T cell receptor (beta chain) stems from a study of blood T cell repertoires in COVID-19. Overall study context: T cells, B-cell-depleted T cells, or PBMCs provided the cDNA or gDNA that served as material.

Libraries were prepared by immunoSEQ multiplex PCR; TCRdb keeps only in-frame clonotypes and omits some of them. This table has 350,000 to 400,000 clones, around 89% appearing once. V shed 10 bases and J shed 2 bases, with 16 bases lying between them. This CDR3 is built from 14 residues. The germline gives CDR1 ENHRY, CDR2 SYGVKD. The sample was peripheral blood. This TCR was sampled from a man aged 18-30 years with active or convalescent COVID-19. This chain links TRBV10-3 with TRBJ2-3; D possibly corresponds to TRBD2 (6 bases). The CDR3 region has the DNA TGTGCCAGCGGCCGCGGGGCGATCACAGATACGCAGTATTTT. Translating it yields CASGRGAITDTQYF.